Shown below are 8 T cell receptor beta chains from a single sample sequenced in a study of regulatory T cells in long-lasting Graves disease. The sample's time point: persistent/refractory GD, antithyroid drugs over 5 years with positive TRAb. PBMCs provided the RNA from which the TCR library was made. Researchers made TCR beta libraries by using iRepertoire HTBI primers and running Arm-PCR on CDR3 regions. MiXCR, run by TCRdb on the multiplex PCR reads, gives a single entry per CDR3 protein. The sample records about 470,000 distinct CDR3 sequences, 20% to 25% being singletons. The specimen comprised peripheral blood mononuclear cells (PBMCs), sampled when the disease was refractory, from a patient treated with antithyroid drugs. The receptor set was obtained from a female donor with Graves disease.

This clonotype was found many times. The V and J genes are TRBV28 and TRBJ1-2, with D tentatively TRBD1 (6 bases). The CDR3 covers 15 residues. Trimming cost V 6 bases and J 4 bases, with 18 bases left between them. Germline V CDR1 and CDR2: MDHEN, SYDVKM. The CDR3 nucleotides read TGTGCCAGCAGACCCTTAGGAGGGGGGATCTATGGCTACACCTTC. This sequence encodes CASRPLGGGIYGYTF.

Comment on this clonotype: A much more abundant neighbour one base away suggests this may be a read error. The V call is TRBV12-3 or TRBV12-4, the J call TRBJ1-1; 9 bases are shared with TRBD1. CDR3 length equals 14 residues. The CDR3 reads CASRATGGDTEASF. CDR3 bases: TGTGCCAGCAGGGCGACAGGGGGGGACACTGAAGCTTCCTTT.

There are many counts of this clonotype. The chain employs TRBV28 and TRBJ1-4; 10 bases are a match to TRBD1. J gave up 7 bases and V 4 bases, and 9 bases lay outside the gene matches. Germline values: CDR1 MDHEN, CDR2 SYDVKM. The CDR3 is made up of 16 amino acids. CDR3 DNA sequence: TGTGCCAGCAGTTACGGGCCCGGGACAGGGGTTGAAAAACTGTTTTTT. The encoded protein is CASSYGPGTGVEKLFF.

The chain employs TRBV7-9 and TRBJ1-4; D is possibly TRBD1 (6 bases). CDR1 and CDR2 (germline): SEHNR, FQNEAQ (reference sequence). The CDR3 is made up of 17 amino acids. V gave up 3 bases and J gave up 6 bases, with 20 bases separating them. CDR3 amino acids: CASSFLGGDKRDEKLFF. Written as DNA, the CDR3 is TGTGCCAGCAGCTTTTTAGGCGGGGACAAGAGGGATGAAAAACTGTTTTTT.

This clonotype showed up many times. The rearrangement links TRBV6-1 to TRBJ2-7; the D is unclear. CDR1 is MNHNS and CDR2 is SASEGT in the germline V gene. V shed 7 bases and J shed 1 base, with 11 bases lying between them. The CDR3 is 13 amino acids. Here the CDR3 reads CASTEDGSYEQYF. CDR3 nucleotides: TGTGCCAGCACTGAGGACGGGTCCTACGAGCAGTACTTC.

This rearrangement joins TRBV5-5 to TRBJ1-1; TRBD1 matches at 7 bases. Per the germline V gene, CDR1 is SGHKS and CDR2 is YYEKEE (reference sequence). V gave up 4 bases and J gave up 0 bases; unmatched junction bases: 12. The CDR3 totals 17 residues. CDR3 amino acids: CASSDRQGRGMNTEAFF. Written as DNA, the CDR3 is TGTGCCAGCAGCGACCGACAGGGTAGGGGGATGAACACTGAAGCTTTCTTT.

This clonotype was observed many times. The chain links TRBV12-3 or TRBV12-4 to TRBJ2-7; TRBD1 agrees at 8 bases. The CDR3 has 14 residues. J gave up 1 base and V 5 bases, and 4 bases lay outside the gene matches. The CDR3 DNA sequence: TGTGCCAGCAGTCGGACAGGGAAGTCCTACGAGCAGTACTTC. This encodes CASSRTGKSYEQYF.

A word on this clonotype: A much larger clone sits a single nucleotide away, making a read error possible. The rearrangement joins TRBV12-3 or TRBV12-4 to TRBJ2-2; D gene ambiguous. The V gene lost 5 bases and the J gene lost 4 bases, with 14 bases spanning the gap. The CDR3 extends over 15 amino acids. The CDR3 region is CASSPVGGSTGELFF. The CDR3 nucleotides read TGTGCCAGCAGTCCGGTTGGCGGCTCCACCGGGGAGCTGTTTTTT.